This entry features one T cell receptor (beta chain) sequence. The sample comes from a study of naive and memory T cell subsets. CMV status came from CD4+ IFNgamma after overnight CMV lysate stimulation. Both TRBC1 and TRBC2 were covered by a beta constant-region primer of two equimolar oligonucleotides. Ligated cDNA was amplified by four rounds of PCR with nested alpha and beta constant-region primers and SP2. Using its own MiXCR run on the UMI-ligation and nested PCR reads, TCRdb lists one record per CDR3 protein. Of approximately 31,000 distinct CDR3 sequences in the sample, under 20% were seen once. Germline-derived CDR1 and CDR2 are SQVTM and ANQGSEA. After removal of 7 bases from V and 9 bases from J, the junction contained 12 bases not matched to a gene. CDR3 length: 14 amino acids.

The chain is built from TRBV29-1 and TRBJ2-1, with TRBD2 identical over 10 bases. The receptor was derived from a human donor in good health. Sequenced sample: effector memory CD4+ T cells from blood. Described subset: effector memory, CD45RA- CD27-. The CDR3 region has the DNA TGCAGCGGGGGGGCTAGCGGGAGTAAACCTGAGCAGTTCTTC. It is translated as CSGGASGSKPEQFF.